What follows are 26 T cell receptor beta chains derived from one specimen sequenced in a study of PD-1 blockade in classical Hodgkin lymphoma. The time point: newly diagnosed, previously untreated cHL patient sample. Using magnetic negative selection, the CD4+ T cells were separated out of thawed PBMCs. Data came from immunoSEQ multiplex PCR; TCRdb stores just in-frame clones and leaves some out. The repertoire consists of 15,000 to 17,000 clones, with about 86% occurring once and the leading ten covering over 0.65%. The sequencing input was CD4+ T cells from blood. These receptor sequences come from a human donor with classical Hodgkin lymphoma.

Concerning this clone: At one end the junction does not follow the germline gene, possibly because of a read error. CDR3 protein: CASGYSRENYGYTF. CDR3 DNA: TGTGCCAGCGGTTACTCAAGGGAGAACTATGGCTACACCTTC. This rearrangement joins TRBV6-5 to TRBJ1-2, with unresolved D. Germline V gives CDR1 MNHEY, CDR2 SVGAGI. The CDR3 is 14 residues long.

The DNA for the CDR3 is TGTGCCAGCAGCTTAAAAAGCCGGGACAGAAGCTACGAGCAGTACTTC. It is translated as CASSLKSRDRSYEQYF. V is TRBV7-8 and J is TRBJ2-7; 7 nucleotides line up with TRBD1. CDR1 is SGHVS, CDR2 FQNEAQ, per germline. V lost 2 bases to trimming and J lost 3 bases; unmatched junction nucleotides: 10. This CDR3 is built from 16 residues.

The chain recombines TRBV7-2 with TRBJ2-2, with D perhaps being TRBD1 or TRBD2 (5 bases each). The germline CDR1 and CDR2 sequences are SGHTA and FQGNSA. Trimming left V 1 base short and J 4 bases short, with 7 bases between. CDR3 length: 14 residues. In nucleotides, the CDR3 is TGTGCCAGCAGCTTAGGGGGGTCCACCGGGGAGCTGTTTTTT. It codes for CASSLGGSTGELFF.

The chain joins TRBV30 to TRBJ2-3; D is perhaps TRBD1 (6 bases). Germline assignment: CDR1 GTSNPN and CDR2 SVGIG (reference sequence). This CDR3 is 16 amino acids long. With 3 bases removed from V and 3 bases from J, the gap between germline ends came to 19 bases. CDR3 amino acids: CAWRSRGTGRTDTQYF. The DNA for the CDR3 is TGTGCCTGGAGGAGCAGGGGAACAGGAAGAACAGATACGCAGTATTTT.

This chain connects TRBV5-1 to TRBJ2-7, with a tentative D call TRBD1 (6 bases). There are 14 residues in the CDR3. CDR1 SGHRS and CDR2 YFSETQ come from the germline V gene. Trimming took off 4 bases at V and 1 base at J, with 12 bases between the two ends. CDR3 sequence: CASSRGMISYEQYF. In DNA, the CDR3 is TGCGCCAGCAGCAGGGGGATGATTTCCTACGAGCAGTACTTC.

The rearrangement links TRBV5-1 to TRBJ2-7; 12 positions agree with TRBD2. V trimming: 3 bases; J trimming: 6 bases; junction bases outside the gene matches: 13. This CDR3 is built from 17 residues. The germline V gene encodes CDR1 SGHRS and CDR2 YFSETQ. The DNA of the CDR3 is TGCGCCAGCAGCTCCGGCGGACTAGCGGGACGTAGGCTCGAGCAGTACTTC. Translating it yields CASSSGGLAGRRLEQYF.

The CDR3 reads CATSRGLGTGTNPAFF. In nucleotides, the CDR3 is TGTGCCACCAGCAGAGGTTTGGGGACAGGGACGAATCCAGCTTTCTTT. The chain couples TRBV15 to TRBJ1-1; 9 bases are a match to TRBD1. The V segment lost 1 base and the J segment 10 bases; nucleotides outside the gene matches: 13. Germline values: CDR1 LNHNV, CDR2 YYDKDF (reference sequence). CDR3 length equals 16 residues. Variable domain in full (rest from reference TRBV15 and TRBJ1-1): DAMVIQNPRYQVTQFGKPVTLSCSQTLNHNVMYWYQQKSSQAPKLLFHYYDKDFNNEADTPDNFQSRRPNTSFCFLDIRSPGLGDTAMYLCATSRGLGTGTNPAFFGQGTRLTVV.

The chain combines TRBV5-1 with TRBJ2-3; D might be TRBD1 (6 bases). Germline assignment: CDR1 SGHRS and CDR2 YFSETQ. V was trimmed by 1 base and J by 5 bases, leaving 11 bases between them. There are 14 residues in the CDR3. CDR3 amino acids: CASSLIQGLDTQYF. In nucleotides, the CDR3 is TGCGCCAGCAGCTTGATCCAGGGGCTAGATACGCAGTATTTT.

The V and J genes are TRBV30 and TRBJ2-1, with 8 positions matching TRBD2. Germline assignment: CDR1 GTSNPN and CDR2 SVGIG (reference sequence). V dropped 0 bases and J dropped 10; count of bases not matched to a gene: 11. The length of the CDR3 is 15 residues. DNA for the CDR3: TGTGCCTGGAGTGTACGAGCGGGAGCTATGGCAGAGCAGTTCTTC. Translated: CAWSVRAGAMAEQFF. Full variable domain (rest looked up from reference TRBV30 and TRBJ2-1): SQTIHQWPATLVQPVGSPLSLECTVEGTSNPNLYWYRQAAGRGLQLLFYSVGIGQISSEVPQNLSASRPQDRQFILSSKKLLLSDSGFYLCAWSVRAGAMAEQFFGPGTRLTVL.

This clone was detected a few times. The V gene is TRBV5-1, the J gene TRBJ2-2; D not resolved. Germline lookup yields CDR1 SGHRS and CDR2 YFSETQ. V dropped 6 bases and J dropped 0 bases, with 9 bases sitting between them. The CDR3 has 14 amino acids. DNA of the CDR3: TGCGCCAGCAATCGAGAACCGAACACCGGGGAGCTGTTTTTT. Its protein is CASNREPNTGELFF. Full variable domain (missing parts from reference TRBV5-1 and TRBJ2-2): KAGVTQTPRYLIKTRGQQVTLSCSPISGHRSVSWYQQTPGQGLQFLFEYFSETQRNKGNFPGRFSGRQFSNSRSEMNVSTLELGDSALYLCASNREPNTGELFFGEGSRLTVL.

The chain joins TRBV11-3 to TRBJ2-5, with 11 bases identical to TRBD2. The end of the DNA aligns better with TRBJ2-7, so the J call may be wrong. Per germline, CDR1 SGHNT and CDR2 YENEEA. The CDR3 covers 15 residues. The CDR3 nucleotides are TGTGCCAGCAGCCAGGGACTAGCGGCCACCTACGAGCAGTACTTC. Residues: CASSQGLAATYEQYF.

This clone occurred once. This sequence joins TRBV30 and TRBJ2-3; possibly TRBD2 for D (7 bases). The CDR3 is 14 amino acids. Germline loops: CDR1 GTSNPN, CDR2 SVGIG (reference sequence). V was pared by 4 bases and J by 4 bases, with 15 bases between. The chain's CDR3 is CAWNREGGADTQYF. The DNA of the CDR3 is TGTGCCTGGAACCGAGAGGGGGGGGCAGATACGCAGTATTTT.

The CDR3 region has the DNA TGTGCCAGCCGGGGGGCCGTGAACACCGGGGAGCTGTTTTTT. Protein: CASRGAVNTGELFF. The rearrangement joins TRBV7-3 to TRBJ2-2; perhaps TRBD2 as D (7 bases). The CDR3 loop spans 14 amino acids. Trimming removed 8 bases from V and 1 base from J, with 11 bases in between. Per the germline V gene, CDR1 is SGHTA and CDR2 is FQGTGA.

The gene calls are TRBV4-2 and TRBJ1-1; D call uncertain. This CDR3 is built from 14 residues. CDR1 is LGHNA and CDR2 is YNFKEQ in the germline V gene. Trimming removed 3 bases from V and 2 bases from J, with 10 bases in between. The CDR3 bases are TGTGCCAGCAGCCAGGTGACACCTAACACTGAAGCTTTCTTT. Translating it yields CASSQVTPNTEAFF.

The chain combines TRBV18 with TRBJ1-6; TRBD1 aligns across 9 bases. Germline CDR1 KGHSH, CDR2 LQKENI. This CDR3 contains 18 residues. V was clipped by 5 bases and J by 0 bases; unmatched bases: 8. The CDR3 loop is CASSSGQGRGSYNSPLHF. CDR3 nucleotide sequence: TGTGCCAGCTCATCGGGACAGGGACGAGGCTCCTATAATTCACCCCTCCACTTT.

The rearrangement uses TRBV5-1 and TRBJ2-1; D is tentatively TRBD1 or TRBD2 (5 bases each). Germline CDR1 is SGHRS and CDR2 is YFSETQ. The CDR3 has 14 amino acids. Trimming took off 1 base at V and 10 bases at J, with 15 bases between the two ends. The CDR3 DNA reads as TGCGCCAGCAGCTTGACGACCGGGGCCCGGGAGCAGTTCTTC. Protein product: CASSLTTGAREQFF.

V is TRBV12-5 and J is TRBJ2-4; 10 bases map to TRBD1. CDR1 is LGHNT and CDR2 is FRNRAP in the germline V gene. The CDR3 loop spans 16 amino acids. Trimming at V came to 1 base and at J to 6 bases, leaving 6 bases not matched to a gene. CDR3 DNA: TGTGCTAGTGGTTTGGCAACTGGGACAGGGGCAAACATTCAGTACTTC. This encodes CASGLATGTGANIQYF.

With respect to this clone: One end of the junction does not line up with germline, which may come from a read error. J is TRBJ2-1 and V is TRBV19; no clear D gene. The CDR3 extends over 13 amino acids. Germline CDR1 and CDR2: LNHDA and SQIVND (reference sequence). The CDR3 region has the DNA TGTGCCAGTAGCAAGACACTCTACAATGAGCGGTTCTTC. Its translation: CASSKTLYNERFF.

V gene TRBV7-2 combines with J gene TRBJ2-3, with 8 bases identical to TRBD2. CDR1 and CDR2 (germline): SGHTA, FQGNSA. With 5 bases clipped from V and 4 bases from J, the junction kept 8 bases outside the gene matches. The CDR3 has 15 residues. In DNA form, the CDR3 reads TGTGCCAGCAGCCGTCGGACTAGCTCGCCAGATACGCAGTATTTT. Translation gives CASSRRTSSPDTQYF. Combining the CDR3 with reference TRBV7-2 and TRBJ2-3 gives the whole variable domain GAGVSQSPSNKVTEKGKDVELRCDPISGHTALYWYRQSLGQGLEFLIYFQGNSAPDKSGLPSDRFSAERTGGSVSTLTIQRTQQEDSAVYLCASSRRTSSPDTQYFGPGTRLTVL.

This chain links TRBV6-5 with TRBJ2-7; no clear D. Germline V gene data show CDR1 as MNHEY and CDR2 as SVGAGI. The ends were cut back, 2 bases at V and 5 bases at J, with 13 bases in the middle. This CDR3 region has 14 residues. The CDR3 loop is CASSYNGQAHEQYF. The CDR3 bases are TGTGCCAGCAGTTACAATGGCCAGGCGCACGAGCAGTACTTC.

The V call is TRBV2, the J call TRBJ1-6; 7 bases agree with TRBD1. CDR1 is SNHLY, CDR2 FYNNEI, per germline. This CDR3 is 14 amino acids long. Unmatched junction bases numbered 3, after V lost 5 bases and J lost 5 bases. The CDR3 sequence: CASSRQGDNSPLHF. For the CDR3, the DNA is TGTGCCAGCAGTAGACAGGGCGATAATTCACCCCTCCACTTT.

The chain combines TRBV7-6 with TRBJ2-6; D not certain. Germline V gives CDR1 SGHVS, CDR2 FNYEAQ. The CDR3 runs 15 residues. V was shortened by 5 bases and J by 0 bases, with 8 bases between the two germline ends. DNA of the CDR3: TGTGCCAGCAGCCCAGACACCTCTGGGGCCAACGTCCTGACTTTC. This codes for CASSPDTSGANVLTF.

This rearrangement joins TRBV28 to TRBJ1-3; 9 positions match TRBD1. From germline, CDR1 is MDHEN and CDR2 SYDVKM. This CDR3 has 15 residues. J lost 3 bases, V lost 6 bases, and 6 bases had no gene match. The CDR3 nucleotides are TGTGCCAGCAGCATACAGGGGGCATATGGAAACACCATATATTTT. Residues: CASSIQGAYGNTIYF.

This chain links TRBV5-1 with TRBJ2-3; TRBD2 might be the D (6 bases). CDR3 length equals 17 residues. Trimming cost V 0 bases and J 1 base, with 15 bases left between them. Germline assignment: CDR1 SGHRS and CDR2 YFSETQ. The CDR3 DNA sequence: TGCGCCAGCAGCTTGGCTGTGGTGGGAGGAGGCACAGATACGCAGTATTTT. The encoded protein is CASSLAVVGGGTDTQYF.

CDR3 loop: CAWSVKGAPNTEAFF. The CDR3 nucleotides read TGTGCCTGGAGTGTAAAGGGGGCGCCGAACACTGAAGCTTTCTTT. The J gene is TRBJ1-1, the V gene TRBV30; 7 bases match TRBD1. The V gene's germline CDR1 is GTSNPN and CDR2 SVGIG (reference sequence). V was clipped by 0 bases and J by 1 base; unmatched bases: 5. This CDR3 is built from 15 residues.

V usage is TRBV10-1 and J usage is TRBJ2-2; D ambiguous. The CDR3 loop spans 13 amino acids. The V gene's germline CDR1 is WNHNN and CDR2 SYGVQD (reference sequence). The V and J ends lost 2 bases and 3 bases respectively, with 4 bases between them. This CDR3 reads CASSEPDTGELFF. DNA for the CDR3: TGCGCCAGCAGTGAGCCAGACACCGGGGAGCTGTTTTTT.